This TCR beta chain was sequenced for a study of T cells after yellow fever vaccination. The CDR3 runs 14 residues. The germline V and J ends were trimmed by 6 bases and 8 bases, with 17 bases remaining between them. In this sample, this clonotype turned up many times. MiXCR, run by TCRdb on the 5' RACE reads, gives a single entry per CDR3 protein. The sample lists under 300,000 distinct CDR3 sequences; approximately 6.3% were seen once. The chain joins TRBV23-1 to TRBJ2-1; no clear D. TRBV23-1 is designated an ORF whose function remains uncertain. The receptor's source is a man in his thirties or forties who received the YFV17D yellow fever vaccine. Sequenced here: CD4+ T cells sorted from PBMCs, sampled on the day of the yellow fever booster vaccination. The chain's CDR3 is CASSHWGGPYEQFF. DNA of the CDR3: TGCGCCAGCAGCCACTGGGGTGGTCCTTATGAGCAGTTCTTC.